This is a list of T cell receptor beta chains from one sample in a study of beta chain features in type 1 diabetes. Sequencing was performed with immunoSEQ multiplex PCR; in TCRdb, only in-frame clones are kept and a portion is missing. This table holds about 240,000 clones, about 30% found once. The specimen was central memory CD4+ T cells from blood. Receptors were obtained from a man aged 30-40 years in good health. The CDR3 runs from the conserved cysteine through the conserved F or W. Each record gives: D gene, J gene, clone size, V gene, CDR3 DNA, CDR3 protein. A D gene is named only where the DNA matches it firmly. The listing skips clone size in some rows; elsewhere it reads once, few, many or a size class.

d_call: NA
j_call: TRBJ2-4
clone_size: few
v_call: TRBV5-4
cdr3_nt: TGTGCCAGCAGCTTGGACGGGAACATTCAGTACTTC
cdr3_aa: CASSLDGNIQYF

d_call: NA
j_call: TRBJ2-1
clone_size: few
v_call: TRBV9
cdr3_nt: TGTGCCAGCAGCTCGGGACTCCGGCGGAATAATGAGCAGTTCTTC
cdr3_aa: CASSSGLRRNNEQFF

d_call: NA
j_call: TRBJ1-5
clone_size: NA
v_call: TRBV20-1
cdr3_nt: TGCAGTGCTGGGTCGGAAAAGCCCCAGCATTTT
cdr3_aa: CSAGSEKPQHF

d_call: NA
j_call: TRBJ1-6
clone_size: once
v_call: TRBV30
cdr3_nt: TGTGCCTGGACACTGGGGACCTCCTATAATTCACCCCTCCACTTT
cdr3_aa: CAWTLGTSYNSPLHF

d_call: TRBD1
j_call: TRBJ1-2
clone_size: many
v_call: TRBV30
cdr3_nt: TGTGCCTGGAGTGGACAGGGGGTAACCGGCTATGGCTACACCTTC
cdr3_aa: CAWSGQGVTGYGYTF

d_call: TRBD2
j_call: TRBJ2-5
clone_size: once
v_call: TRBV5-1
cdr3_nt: TGCGCCAGCAGCTTGGTGTCTAGCGGGGGACAAGAGACCCAGTACTTC
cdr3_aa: CASSLVSSGGQETQYF

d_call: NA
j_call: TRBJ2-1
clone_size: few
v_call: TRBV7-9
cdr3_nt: TGTGCCAGCAGCGACGGGACACAATTGTACAATGAGCAGTTCTTC
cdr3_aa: CASSDGTQLYNEQFF

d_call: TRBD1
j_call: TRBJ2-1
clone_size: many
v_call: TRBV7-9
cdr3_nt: TGTGCCAGCACCACCTCCTCGACAGGGAGCAATGAGCAGTTCTTC
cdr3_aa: CASTTSSTGSNEQFF

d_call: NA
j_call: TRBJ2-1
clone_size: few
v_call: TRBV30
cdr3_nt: TGTGCCTGGAGTGTACGATTCAATGAGCAGTTCTTC
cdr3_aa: CAWSVRFNEQFF

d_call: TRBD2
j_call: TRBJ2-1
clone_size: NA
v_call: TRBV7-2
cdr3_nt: TGTGCCAGCAGTCCTTGGACTAGCGGGAGGAATGAGCAGTTCTTC
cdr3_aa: CASSPWTSGRNEQFF

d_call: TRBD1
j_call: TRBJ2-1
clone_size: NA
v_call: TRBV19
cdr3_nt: TGTGCCAGTTCCCTTTCCGGCCAGGGGGCAAATGAGCAGTTCTTC
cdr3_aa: CASSLSGQGANEQFF

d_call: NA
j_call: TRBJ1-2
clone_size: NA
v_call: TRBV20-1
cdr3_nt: TGCAGTGCTCAGGACACCGCAGGCTACACCTTC
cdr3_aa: CSAQDTAGYTF

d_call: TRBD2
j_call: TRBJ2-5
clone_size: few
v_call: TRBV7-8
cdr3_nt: TGTGCCAGCAGTCCCGGGACTAGCGGGGGGCGCCGCCCTCTGCCCCAGTACTTC
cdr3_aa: CASSPGTSGGRRPLPQYF

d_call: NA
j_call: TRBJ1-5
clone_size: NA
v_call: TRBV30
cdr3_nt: TGTGCCTGGTCTATGGGTTCCAGTGGCAATCAGCCCCAGCATTTT
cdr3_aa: CAWSMGSSGNQPQHF

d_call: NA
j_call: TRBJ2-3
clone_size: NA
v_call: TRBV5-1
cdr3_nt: TGCGCCAGCAGCTTGGATCTAAGCACAGATACGCAGTATTTT
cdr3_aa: CASSLDLSTDTQYF

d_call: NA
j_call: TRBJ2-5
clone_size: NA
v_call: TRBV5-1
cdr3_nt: TGCGCCAGCAGCTTGGTAGGCCAGGGGGAGACCCAGTACTTC
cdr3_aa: CASSLVGQGETQYF

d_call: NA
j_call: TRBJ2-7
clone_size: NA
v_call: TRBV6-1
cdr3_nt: TGTGCCAGCAGTTCTGGACAGACCTACGAGCAGTACTTC
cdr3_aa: CASSSGQTYEQYF

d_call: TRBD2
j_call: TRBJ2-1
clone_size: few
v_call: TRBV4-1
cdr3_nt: TGCGCCAGCAGCCAAGACGGAGCGGGAAACTACAATGAGCAGTTCTTC
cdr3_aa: CASSQDGAGNYNEQFF

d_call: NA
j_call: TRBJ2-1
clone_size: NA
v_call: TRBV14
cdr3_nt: TGTGCCAGCAGCCCCCAATTGCGGTTAGCGAGGAATTCTAAGGAGCAGTTCTTC
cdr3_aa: CASSPQLRLARNSKEQFF

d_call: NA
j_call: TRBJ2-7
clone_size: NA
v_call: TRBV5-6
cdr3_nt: TGTGCCAGCAGCTTGGACCGGCGGGTCCACGAGCAGTACTTC
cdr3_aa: CASSLDRRVHEQYF

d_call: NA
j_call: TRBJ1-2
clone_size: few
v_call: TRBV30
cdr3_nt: TGTGCCTGGAGTGTAACCCGGTATGGCTACACCTTC
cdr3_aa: CAWSVTRYGYTF

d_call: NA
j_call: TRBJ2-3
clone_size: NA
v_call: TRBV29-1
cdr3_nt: TGCAGCGTTGACGCGATTGAGATCACGCAGTATTTT
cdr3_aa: CSVDAIEITQYF

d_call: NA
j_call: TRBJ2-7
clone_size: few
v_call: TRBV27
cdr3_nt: TGTGCCAGCAGTCCCTGGGCCGCCGGCGAGCAGTACTTC
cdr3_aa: CASSPWAAGEQYF

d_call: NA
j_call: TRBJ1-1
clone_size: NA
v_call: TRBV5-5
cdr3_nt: TGTGCCAGCAGCGCCTCCCCCGGGGCAAACACTGAAGCTTTCTTT
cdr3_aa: CASSASPGANTEAFF

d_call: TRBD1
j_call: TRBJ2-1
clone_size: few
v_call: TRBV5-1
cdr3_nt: TGCGCCAGCAGCCCGGGACAGCTCTCCCGGTGGACCTACAATGAGCAGTTCTTC
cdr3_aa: CASSPGQLSRWTYNEQFF

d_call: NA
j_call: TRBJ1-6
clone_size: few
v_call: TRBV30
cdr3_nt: TGTGCCTCGGGACTTACTAATTCACCCCTCCACTTT
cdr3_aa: CASGLTNSPLHF

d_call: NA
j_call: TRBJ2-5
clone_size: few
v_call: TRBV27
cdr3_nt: TGTGCCAGCCGCGGGGCGGGACGGGGAGAGACCCAGTACTTC
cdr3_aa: CASRGAGRGETQYF

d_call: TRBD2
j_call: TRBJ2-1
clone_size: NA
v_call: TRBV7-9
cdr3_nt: TGTGCCAGCAGCTTAGCCCTAGCGGGAGGGCCGGGTGAGCAGTTCTTC
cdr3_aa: CASSLALAGGPGEQFF

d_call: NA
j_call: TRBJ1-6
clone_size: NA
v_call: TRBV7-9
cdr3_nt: TGTGCCAGCAGCCAAAGGACTTCAGGCTCACCCCTCCACTTT
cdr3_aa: CASSQRTSGSPLHF

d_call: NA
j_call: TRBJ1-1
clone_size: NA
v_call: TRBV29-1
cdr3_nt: TGCAGCGTTGACACGGCCAGGGGCACTGAAGCTTTCTTT
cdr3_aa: CSVDTARGTEAFF

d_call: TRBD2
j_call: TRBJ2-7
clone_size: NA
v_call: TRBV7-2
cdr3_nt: TGTGCCAGCAGCTTGATCAGGGCGGGAGGGGCGCAGTACTTC
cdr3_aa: CASSLIRAGGAQYF

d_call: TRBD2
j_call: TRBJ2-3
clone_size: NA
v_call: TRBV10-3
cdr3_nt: TGTGCCATCAGTGGGCAGCGGGGGGTTAGCACAGATACGCAGTATTTT
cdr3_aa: CAISGQRGVSTDTQYF

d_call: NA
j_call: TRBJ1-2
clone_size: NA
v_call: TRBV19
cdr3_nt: TGTGCCAGTAGTCTCGAATCTACTAACTATGGCTACACCTTC
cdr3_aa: CASSLESTNYGYTF

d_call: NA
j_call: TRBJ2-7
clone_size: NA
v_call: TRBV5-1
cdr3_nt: TGCGCCAGCAGCTACTTGATGGGAGCAACCTACGAGCAGTACTTC
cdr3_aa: CASSYLMGATYEQYF

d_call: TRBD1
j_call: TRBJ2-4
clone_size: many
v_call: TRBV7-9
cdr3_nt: TGTGCCAGCAGCGGACAGGTAGCCAAAAACATTCAGTACTTC
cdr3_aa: CASSGQVAKNIQYF

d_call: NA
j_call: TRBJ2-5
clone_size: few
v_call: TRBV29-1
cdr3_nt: TGCAGCGTTGTCCAGAGCCAAGAGACCCAGTACTTC
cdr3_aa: CSVVQSQETQYF

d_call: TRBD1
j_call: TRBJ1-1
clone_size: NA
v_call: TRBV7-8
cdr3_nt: TGTGCCAGCAGATTGAACAGGGGGAAAGGTGAAGCTTTCTTT
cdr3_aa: CASRLNRGKGEAFF

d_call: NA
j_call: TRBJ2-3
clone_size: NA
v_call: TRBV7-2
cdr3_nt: TGTGCCAGCAGCTTCATGGGTACCAGGGATACAGATACGCAGTATTTT
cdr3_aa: CASSFMGTRDTDTQYF

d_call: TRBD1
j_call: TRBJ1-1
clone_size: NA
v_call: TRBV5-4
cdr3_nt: TGTGCCAGCAGCGTGGGACAGATACAGAACACTGAAGCTTTCTTT
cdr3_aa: CASSVGQIQNTEAFF

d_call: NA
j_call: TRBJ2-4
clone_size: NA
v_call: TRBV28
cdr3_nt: TGTGCCAGCAGTCCCGGGACTTTAGCCAAAAACATTCAGTACTTC
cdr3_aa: CASSPGTLAKNIQYF

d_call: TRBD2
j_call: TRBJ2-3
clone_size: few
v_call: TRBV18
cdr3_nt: TGTGCCAGCTCACCACCGAGCGGGGGCCTGGCAGATACGCAGTATTTT
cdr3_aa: CASSPPSGGLADTQYF

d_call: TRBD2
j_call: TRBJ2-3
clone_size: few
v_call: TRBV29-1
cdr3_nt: TGCAGCGTTCGGGGACTAGTAACAGATACGCAGTATTTT
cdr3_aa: CSVRGLVTDTQYF

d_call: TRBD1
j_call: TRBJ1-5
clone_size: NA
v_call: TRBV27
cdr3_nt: TGTGCCAGCAGTTTGACAGGGGTCAGCAATCAGCCCCAGCATTTT
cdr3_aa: CASSLTGVSNQPQHF

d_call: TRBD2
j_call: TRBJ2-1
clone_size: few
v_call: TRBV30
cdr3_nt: TGTGCCTGGAGTTTCTTGGCTAGCGGGAGAAATGAGCAGTTCTTC
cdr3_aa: CAWSFLASGRNEQFF

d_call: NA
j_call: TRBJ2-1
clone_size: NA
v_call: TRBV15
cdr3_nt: TGTGCCACCAGCAGTAGGTACTACAATGAGCAGTTCTTC
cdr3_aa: CATSSRYYNEQFF

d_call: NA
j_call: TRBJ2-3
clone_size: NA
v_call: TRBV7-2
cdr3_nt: TGTGCCAGCAGCGGTAGCTGGGGAAGCACAGATACGCAGTATTTT
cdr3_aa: CASSGSWGSTDTQYF

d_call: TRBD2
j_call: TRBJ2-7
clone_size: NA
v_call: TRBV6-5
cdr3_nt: TGTGCCAGCGGGAGGCGGGAGAATGAAGAGCAGTACTTC
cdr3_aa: CASGRRENEEQYF

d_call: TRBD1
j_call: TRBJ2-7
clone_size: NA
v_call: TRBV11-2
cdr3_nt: TGTGCCAGCATAGGACAGGCCCAGCCTGCCCTCCGCCTTTCCTACGAGCAGTACTTC
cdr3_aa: CASIGQAQPALRLSYEQYF

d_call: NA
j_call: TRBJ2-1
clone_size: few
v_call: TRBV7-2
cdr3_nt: TGTGCCAGCAGCTTAGGAGGGGCCTATGAGCAGTTCTTC
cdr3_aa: CASSLGGAYEQFF

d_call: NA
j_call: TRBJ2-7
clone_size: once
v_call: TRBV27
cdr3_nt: TGTGCCAGCAGTTTCAAGGGCTACTACGAGCAGTACTTC
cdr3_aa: CASSFKGYYEQYF

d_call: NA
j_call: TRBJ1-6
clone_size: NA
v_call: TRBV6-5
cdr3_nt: TGTGCCAGCAGTTATTTGGGGAAGTTCCTCCACTTT
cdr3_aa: CASSYLGKFLHF

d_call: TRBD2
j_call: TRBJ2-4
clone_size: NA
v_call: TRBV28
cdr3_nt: TGTGCCAGCAGTTTGTCTAGCGGGAGCCTGATCAAAAACATTCAGTACTTC
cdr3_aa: CASSLSSGSLIKNIQYF

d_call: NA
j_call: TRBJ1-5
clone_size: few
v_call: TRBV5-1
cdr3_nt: TGCGCCAGCAGCGGCGAATTGGGTCAGCCCCAGCATTTT
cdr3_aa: CASSGELGQPQHF

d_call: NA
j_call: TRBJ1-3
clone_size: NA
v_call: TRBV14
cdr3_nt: TGTGCCAGCAGCCGAACTCCAATGGACACCATATATTTT
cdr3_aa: CASSRTPMDTIYF

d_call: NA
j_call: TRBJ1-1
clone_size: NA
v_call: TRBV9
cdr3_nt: TGTGCCAGCAGCCACCGGCGGGGGCAGGTGAACACTGAAGCTTTCTTT
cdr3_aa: CASSHRRGQVNTEAFF

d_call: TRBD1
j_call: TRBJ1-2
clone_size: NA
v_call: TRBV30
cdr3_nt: TGTGCCTGGACGGGACAGGGAAGGAATAATGGCTACACCTTC
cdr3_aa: CAWTGQGRNNGYTF

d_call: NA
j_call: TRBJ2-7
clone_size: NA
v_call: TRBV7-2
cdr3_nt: TGTGCCAGCAGTTCCGTCCACGAGCAGTACTTC
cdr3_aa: CASSSVHEQYF

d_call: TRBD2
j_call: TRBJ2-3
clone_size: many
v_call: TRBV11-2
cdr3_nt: TGTGCCAGCCTGTCCAGCGGGGACACAGATACGCAGTATTTT
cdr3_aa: CASLSSGDTDTQYF